This entry lists 15 T cell receptor beta chains sequenced from one sample in a study of T cells in tuberculosis. The repertoire was sequenced with immunoSEQ multiplex PCR; TCRdb's copy has only in-frame clones and lacks some. The table has some 40,000 clones, nearly 97% seen once; the top ten hold 3% to 4.5%. Sequenced input: PBMCs. Every receptor here comes from a donor aged 10 to 29 with latent tuberculosis or without tuberculosis infection.

This chain uses TRBV28 with TRBJ1-6, with 10 bases aligning to TRBD1. V lost 6 bases to trimming and J lost 7 bases; unmatched junction nucleotides: 6. Germline CDR1 reads MDHEN; CDR2 reads SYDVKM. This CDR3 is built from 15 residues. The CDR3 loop is CASRPRDRGNSPLHF. The CDR3 nucleotides are TGTGCCAGCAGGCCCAGGGACAGGGGAAATTCACCCCTCCACTTT.

The chain joins TRBV30 to TRBJ1-1; no clear D gene. The CDR3 consists of 12 residues. The ends were cut back, 0 bases at V and 11 bases at J, with 13 bases in the middle. Germline V gives CDR1 GTSNPN, CDR2 SVGIG (reference sequence). CDR3 region: CAWSVMGSGAFF. CDR3 in DNA: TGTGCCTGGAGTGTTATGGGGAGCGGGGCTTTCTTT. Looking up the rest from reference TRBV30 and TRBJ1-1 gives the full variable domain: SQTIHQWPATLVQPVGSPLSLECTVEGTSNPNLYWYRQAAGRGLQLLFYSVGIGQISSEVPQNLSASRPQDRQFILSSKKLLLSDSGFYLCAWSVMGSGAFFGQGTRLTVV.

The DNA of the CDR3 is TGTGCCAGCAGTTTCCGGGGAGGCGGCTACACCTTC. Protein product: CASSFRGGGYTF. The chain recombines TRBV28 with TRBJ1-2; D uncertain. Germline V lookup: CDR1 MDHEN, CDR2 SYDVKM. Trimming took off 3 bases at V and 8 bases at J, with 10 bases between the two ends. This CDR3 has 12 residues.

This chain's CDR3 is CASSLTGRTDTQYF. CDR3 coding DNA: TGTGCCAGCAGCTTAACAGGGCGCACAGATACGCAGTATTTT. The gene calls are TRBV11-1 and TRBJ2-3; perhaps TRBD1 as D (6 bases). The V gene's germline CDR1 is SGHAT and CDR2 FQDESV (reference sequence). Trimming pared 2 bases from V and 1 base from J, leaving 7 bases between. This CDR3 spans 14 amino acids.

The chain combines TRBV7-8 with TRBJ2-7; unclear D gene. V was pared by 3 bases and J by 0 bases, with 12 bases between. Germline CDR1 is SGHVS and CDR2 is FQNEAQ. The CDR3 consists of 15 residues. The CDR3 region is CASSFFATSSYEQYF. CDR3 in DNA: TGTGCCAGCAGCTTCTTCGCCACATCCTCCTACGAGCAGTACTTC.

In the case of this clone: Different DNA sequences within this sample yield the same CDR3. This chain uses TRBV5-1 with TRBJ1-2, with D maybe TRBD1 (6 bases). This CDR3 contains 13 residues. V dropped 0 bases and J dropped 3 bases, with 6 bases sitting between them. The V gene's germline CDR1 is SGHRS and CDR2 YFSETQ. For the CDR3, the DNA is TGCGCCAGCAGCTTGGACAGGGACTATGGCTACACCTTC. Translated, it gives CASSLDRDYGYTF.

The J gene is TRBJ2-3, the V gene TRBV7-9, with 9 bases matching TRBD2. With V trimmed by 4 bases and J by 1 base, 3 bases remained unmatched. The CDR3 has 15 amino acids. The germline V gene has CDR1 SEHNR and CDR2 FQNEAQ (reference sequence). For the CDR3, the DNA is TGTGCCAGCAGCTCTAGGACTAGCGGCACAGATACGCAGTATTTT. It yields the protein CASSSRTSGTDTQYF.

V gene TRBV7-3 combines with J gene TRBJ2-1, with a possible D match to TRBD2 (5 bases). Germline lookup yields CDR1 SGHTA and CDR2 FQGTGA. V gave up 4 bases and J gave up 5 bases, with 12 bases separating them. This CDR3 is 14 amino acids long. The CDR3 DNA is TGTGCCAGCAGCTACGCCGGGATAAACAATGAGCAGTTCTTC. Protein sequence: CASSYAGINNEQFF. Based on the CDR3 plus reference TRBV7-3 and TRBJ2-1, the full variable domain is GAGVSQTPSNKVTEKGKYVELRCDPISGHTALYWYRQSLGQGPEFLIYFQGTGAADDSGLPNDRFFAVRPEGSVSTLKIQRTERGDSAVYLCASSYAGINNEQFFGPGTRLTVL.

This chain connects TRBV30 to TRBJ2-3, with D perhaps TRBD1 (6 bases). Trimming shortened V by 3 bases and J by 3 bases, and 10 bases separated the two germline ends. From germline, CDR1 is GTSNPN and CDR2 SVGIG (reference sequence). This CDR3 is built from 13 residues. The chain's CDR3 is CAWRQGLTDTQYF. CDR3 DNA: TGTGCCTGGAGGCAGGGGTTGACAGATACGCAGTATTTT.

The chain carries TRBV27 and TRBJ1-1, with a possible D match to TRBD1 (5 bases). The CDR3 length is 13 residues. Germline V gene data show CDR1 as MNHEY and CDR2 as SMNVEV (reference sequence). Trimming cost V 1 base and J 5 bases, with 8 bases left between them. The CDR3 region has the DNA TGTGCCAGCAGTTTATACAGGTGGACTGAAGCTTTCTTT. It yields the protein CASSLYRWTEAFF.

As regards this clone: The sample has other DNA sequences that encode this CDR3 too. The rearrangement links TRBV25-1 to TRBJ1-2; 9 bases map to TRBD1. Unmatched junction bases numbered 6, after V lost 2 bases and J lost 8 bases. Germline V gives CDR1 MGHDK, CDR2 SYGVNS. The CDR3 contains 14 residues. CDR3 region: CASSELGTGKGYTF. For the CDR3, the DNA is TGTGCCAGCAGTGAACTCGGGACAGGGAAAGGCTACACCTTC.

This clone was seen only once. The chain is built from TRBV10-2 and TRBJ2-7, with 8 positions matching TRBD1. Trimming cost V 9 bases and J 6 bases; bases outside gene matches: 7. The CDR3 has 12 amino acids. Germline-derived CDR1 and CDR2 are WSHSY and SAAADI. Here the CDR3 reads CASGQGSREQYF. The DNA for the CDR3 is TGCGCCAGTGGACAGGGCTCCCGCGAGCAGTACTTC.

The CDR3 loop reads CASAGGAYNEQFF. CDR3 sequence (DNA): TGTGCTAGTGCCGGGGGGGCTTACAATGAGCAGTTCTTC. The rearrangement links TRBV12-5 to TRBJ2-1, with 8 bases matching TRBD2. The CDR3 is 13 residues long. The V and J ends lost 7 bases and 4 bases, in that order; junction bases with no gene match: 3. Germline V lookup: CDR1 LGHNT, CDR2 FRNRAP.

V usage is TRBV18 and J usage is TRBJ2-2; 12 positions match TRBD1. The CDR3 totals 17 residues. The V gene end was trimmed by 5 bases and the J gene end by 6 bases; junction bases not matched to a gene: 10. The V gene's germline CDR1 is KGHSH and CDR2 LQKENI. The DNA of the CDR3 is TGTGCCAGCTCATCGGAAGGGACAGGGGGCGCCGCCGGGGAGCTGTTTTTT. Encoded protein: CASSSEGTGGAAGELFF.

The chain has TRBV11-2 and TRBJ2-3, with 7 bases lining up with TRBD2. In germline, CDR1 is SGHAT, CDR2 FQNNGV. Trimming removed 5 bases from V and 1 base from J; junction bases left unmatched: 9. The CDR3 consists of 16 residues. CDR3 bases: TGTGCCAGCAGCCCTAGCGGTAGCGGACGCACAGATACGCAGTATTTT. This encodes CASSPSGSGRTDTQYF.